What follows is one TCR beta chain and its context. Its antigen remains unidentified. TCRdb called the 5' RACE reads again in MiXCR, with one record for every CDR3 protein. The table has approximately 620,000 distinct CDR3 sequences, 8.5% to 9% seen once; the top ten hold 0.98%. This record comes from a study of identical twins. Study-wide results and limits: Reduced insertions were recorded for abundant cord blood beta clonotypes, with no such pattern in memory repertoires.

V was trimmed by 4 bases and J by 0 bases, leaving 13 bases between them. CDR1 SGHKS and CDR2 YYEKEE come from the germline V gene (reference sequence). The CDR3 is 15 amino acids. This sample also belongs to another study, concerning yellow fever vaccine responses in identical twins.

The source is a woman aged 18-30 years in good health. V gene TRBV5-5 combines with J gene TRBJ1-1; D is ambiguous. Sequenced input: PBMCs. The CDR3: CASSRNSEVNTEAFF. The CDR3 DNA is TGTGCCAGCAGCCGTAATAGCGAAGTGAACACTGAAGCTTTCTTT. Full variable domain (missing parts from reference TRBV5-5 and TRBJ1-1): DAGVTQSPTHLIKTRGQQVTLRCSPISGHKSVSWYQQVLGQGPQFIFQYYEKEERGRGNFPDRFSARQFPNYSSELNVNALLLGDSALYLCASSRNSEVNTEAFFGQGTRLTVV.